What follows is one T cell receptor (beta chain) and its context. The data were produced by immunoSEQ multiplex PCR, yet TCRdb's version contains in-frame clones alone and is incomplete. Altogether fewer than 200,000 clones are present, around 83% being singletons, with the ten largest covering approximately 4%. This entry belongs to a study of blood T cell repertoires in COVID-19. This CDR3 contains 11 residues. The V end was cut by 7 bases, the J end by 0 bases, with 3 bases between. CDR1 and CDR2 (germline): LNHDA, SQIVND (reference sequence). Which cohort a participant joined came from the clinical history participants gave.

The TCR originated in a woman in her forties or fifties in a cohort exposed to, infected with or recovered from COVID-19 (not recorded which). The chain uses TRBV19 and TRBJ1-1; no firm D call. The sequenced sample consisted of PBMCs or T cells enriched from blood (not recorded which). As DNA, the CDR3 is TGTGCCAGTAAGCTGAACACTGAAGCTTTCTTT. Amino acid sequence: CASKLNTEAFF.